The 19 T cell receptor beta chains presented below share a single source sample, sequenced in a study of PD-L1 blockade in urothelial cancer (dated by TCRdb to 2017 to 2019). This sample's time point label indicates: peripheral blood 6 weeks after treatment start. The library was produced with the immunoSEQ multiplex PCR assay. Not all clones reach the TCRdb copy of this immuneACCESS table, which keeps in-frame sequences only. Checked studies attribute under half of the gap to unresolved V genes and leave the rest unexplained. The sample contains 50,000 to 60,000 clones, 70% to 90% of them found a single time. Approximately 2.5% of the sample comes from the top ten. The sample consisted of PBMCs, taken around atezolizumab (anti-PD-L1) treatment. Every receptor here comes from a man in his sixties with urothelial cancer.

The chain employs TRBV19 and TRBJ1-2; D gene uncertain. CDR3 length: 13 amino acids. Trimming took 6 bases from V and 6 from J, leaving 14 bases between them. From germline, CDR1 is LNHDA and CDR2 SQIVND (reference sequence). CDR3 sequence (DNA): TGTGCCAGTAGCCCCTATTCTCTCGATGGCTACACCTTC. It is translated as CASSPYSLDGYTF.

This sequence joins TRBV10-1 and TRBJ2-1; D is ambiguous. Germline V gene data show CDR1 as WNHNN and CDR2 as SYGVQD (reference sequence). Deletions cut 2 bases from V and 0 bases from J, with 11 bases between. The CDR3 is 16 amino acids. Here the CDR3 reads CASSEPEVSSYNEQFF. For the CDR3, the DNA is TGCGCCAGCAGTGAGCCTGAGGTAAGCTCCTACAATGAGCAGTTCTTC.

The rearrangement links TRBV4-1 to TRBJ2-1; TRBD2 matches 14 bases. This CDR3 has 17 residues. The V and J ends lost 4 bases and 12 bases, in that order; junction bases with no gene match: 14. Germline V gene data show CDR1 as MGHRA and CDR2 as YSYEKL. The CDR3 DNA reads as TGCGCCAGCAGCCGAGGACTAGCGGGGGGCCAAAATGGTGGGCAGTTCTTC. It is translated as CASSRGLAGGQNGGQFF.

The rearrangement uses TRBV4-3 and TRBJ1-1, with D unclear. Trimming removed 1 base at V and 2 bases at J, with 8 bases between. This CDR3 region has 14 residues. CDR1 LGHNA and CDR2 YSLEER come from the germline V gene. For the CDR3, the DNA is TGCGCCAGCAGCCAAGGGCCAACCAACACTGAAGCTTTCTTT. Its protein product is CASSQGPTNTEAFF.

The rearrangement uses TRBV15 and TRBJ2-7, with D unclear. Germline V gene sequence: CDR1 LNHNV, CDR2 YYDKDF (reference sequence). Trimming shortened V by 1 base and J by 3 bases, and 7 bases separated the two germline ends. The CDR3 spans 13 residues. Here the CDR3 reads CATSRGSFYEQYF. The CDR3 coding sequence is TGTGCCACCAGCAGAGGGAGCTTCTACGAGCAGTACTTC.

The chain carries TRBV4-2 and TRBJ2-3, with TRBD2 matching 12 bases. The germline V gene has CDR1 LGHNA and CDR2 YNFKEQ. V dropped 5 bases and J dropped 4; count of bases not matched to a gene: 7. CDR3 size: 16 residues. As DNA, the CDR3 is TGTGCCAGCAGCGTTCGACTAGCGGGAGTCGCAGATACGCAGTATTTT. Translated, it gives CASSVRLAGVADTQYF.

This sequence joins TRBV20-1 and TRBJ1-2, with D unclear. Germline lookup yields CDR1 DFQATT and CDR2 SNEGSKA (reference sequence). The germline V and J ends were trimmed by 6 bases and 7 bases, with 12 bases remaining between them. The CDR3 extends over 11 amino acids. As DNA, the CDR3 is TGCAGTGCCGTGGGAGACTCTGGCTACACCTTC. It encodes CSAVGDSGYTF.

This sequence joins TRBV7-9 and TRBJ1-2; TRBD1 might be the D (5 bases). The CDR3 length is 16 residues. V was cut by 2 bases and J by 4 bases, with 17 bases left in between. Germline CDR1 SEHNR, CDR2 FQNEAQ (reference sequence). Here the CDR3 DNA reads TGTGCCAGCAGCTTAAATAAGGGGCAGGGTAGCTATGGCTACACCTTC. Protein product: CASSLNKGQGSYGYTF.

The CDR3 here is CASSPPGRGQETQYF. The CDR3 region has the DNA TGTGCCAGCTCACCACCGGGCCGGGGGCAAGAGACCCAGTACTTC. The chain combines TRBV18 with TRBJ2-5, with D perhaps matching TRBD2 (6 bases). The CDR3 is 15 residues long. In germline, CDR1 is KGHSH, CDR2 LQKENI. Trimming left V 0 bases short and J 2 bases short, with 10 bases between.

This chain joins TRBV5-1 and TRBJ2-1, with D possibly being TRBD2 (6 bases). The germline V and J ends were trimmed by 4 bases and 4 bases, with 15 bases remaining between them. Germline V gene data show CDR1 as SGHRS and CDR2 as YFSETQ. The CDR3 spans 15 residues. CDR3 sequence reads: CASSPRDSLYNEQFF. As DNA, the CDR3 is TGCGCCAGCAGCCCACGGGACTCTCTATACAATGAGCAGTTCTTC.

The genes are TRBV7-2 and TRBJ2-3; D may be TRBD1 (6 bases). Trimming stripped 7 bases from V and 0 bases from J, with 17 bases between. The CDR3 totals 16 residues. Germline V gene data show CDR1 as SGHTA and CDR2 as FQGNSA. The CDR3 region is CASTNKGTTSTDTQYF. The DNA of the CDR3 is TGTGCCAGCACCAATAAAGGGACAACTAGCACAGATACGCAGTATTTT.

This chain connects TRBV6-1 to TRBJ1-1; possible D gene TRBD1, 6 bases. CDR3 length: 15 residues. Germline V gives CDR1 MNHNS, CDR2 SASEGT. Trimming took 7 bases from V and 0 from J, leaving 15 bases between them. CDR3 in DNA: TGTGCCAGCATTCTAAGGGGGTACATGAACACTGAAGCTTTCTTT. It yields the protein CASILRGYMNTEAFF.

The chain links TRBV5-4 to TRBJ2-3, with 7 bases fitting TRBD1. Germline V gene sequence: CDR1 SGHNT, CDR2 YYREEE (reference sequence). V dropped 3 bases and J dropped 8; count of bases not matched to a gene: 9. The CDR3 totals 14 residues. CDR3 nucleotides: TGTGCCAGCAGCTCCGCCGGACAGGTCCCTACGCAGTATTTT. Amino acids: CASSSAGQVPTQYF.

The chain uses TRBV2 and TRBJ1-2; D uncertain. CDR1 is SNHLY, CDR2 FYNNEI, per germline. The V end lost 5 bases, the J end lost 4 bases, and 8 bases lay between the germline ends. The CDR3 sequence is 12 residues long. The CDR3 bases are TGTGCCAGCAGTCTCCAGGCCTATGGCTACACCTTC. Amino acid sequence: CASSLQAYGYTF.

The rearrangement joins TRBV6-1 to TRBJ2-7; 9 bases map to TRBD1. CDR3 size: 14 residues. Per the germline V gene, CDR1 is MNHNS and CDR2 is SASEGT. V lost 7 bases to trimming and J lost 4 bases; unmatched junction nucleotides: 8. The CDR3: CASNTGTGSYEQYF. In DNA form, the CDR3 reads TGTGCCAGCAACACCGGGACAGGGTCATACGAGCAGTACTTC.

The rearrangement joins TRBV2 to TRBJ1-1, with 7 bases fitting TRBD1. The germline gives CDR1 SNHLY, CDR2 FYNNEI. The length of the CDR3 is 14 residues. V gave up 6 bases and J gave up 11 bases; unmatched junction bases: 15. The CDR3 DNA follows: TGTGCCAGCAGAGCAACCGGGACAGAGGTAACGGCTTTCTTT. Its translation is CASRATGTEVTAFF.

The sample holds a few counts of this clone. The rearrangement links TRBV2 to TRBJ2-1; TRBD2 matches 12 bases. J lost 6 bases, V lost 5 bases, and 14 bases had no gene match. CDR1 is SNHLY and CDR2 is FYNNEI in the germline V gene. The CDR3 has 18 amino acids. CDR3 region: CASSRRLAGASSGNEQFF. The CDR3 nucleotides read TGTGCCAGCAGTAGACGACTAGCGGGGGCGTCCTCGGGCAATGAGCAGTTCTTC.

J is TRBJ2-1 and V is TRBV5-1; 14 bases align to TRBD2. The germline V gene encodes CDR1 SGHRS and CDR2 YFSETQ. CDR3 size: 22 residues. The J segment lost 3 bases and the V segment lost 8 bases, leaving 25 bases of the junction unmatched. The CDR3 loop reads CASRGTYVTGTSGSSRYNEQFF. CDR3 nucleotide sequence: TGCGCCAGTAGAGGGACTTATGTTACCGGGACTAGCGGGAGTTCCCGCTACAATGAGCAGTTCTTC.

The rearrangement uses TRBV7-2 and TRBJ1-4; weak D call: TRBD1 (6 bases). The germline CDR1 and CDR2 sequences are SGHTA and FQGNSA. The CDR3 is 14 residues long. V was trimmed by 5 bases and J by 7 bases, leaving 14 bases between them. The CDR3 loop reads CASSRGGASEKLFF. CDR3 bases: TGTGCCAGCAGCCGTGGGGGGGCGAGTGAAAAACTGTTTTTT.